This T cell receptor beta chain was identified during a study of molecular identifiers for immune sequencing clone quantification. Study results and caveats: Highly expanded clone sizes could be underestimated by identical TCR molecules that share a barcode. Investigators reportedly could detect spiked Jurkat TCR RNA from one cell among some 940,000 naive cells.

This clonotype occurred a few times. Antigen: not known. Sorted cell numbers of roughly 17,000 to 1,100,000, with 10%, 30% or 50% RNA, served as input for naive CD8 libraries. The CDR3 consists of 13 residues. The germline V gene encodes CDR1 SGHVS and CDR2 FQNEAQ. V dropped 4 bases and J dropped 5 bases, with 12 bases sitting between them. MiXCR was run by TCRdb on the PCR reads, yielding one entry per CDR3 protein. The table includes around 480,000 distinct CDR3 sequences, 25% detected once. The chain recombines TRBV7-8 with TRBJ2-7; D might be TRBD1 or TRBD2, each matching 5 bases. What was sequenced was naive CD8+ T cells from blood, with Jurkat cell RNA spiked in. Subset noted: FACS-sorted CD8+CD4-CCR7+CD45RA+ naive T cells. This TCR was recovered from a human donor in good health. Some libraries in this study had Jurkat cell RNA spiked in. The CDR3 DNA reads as TGTGCCAGCAGCTCAGCCACGGGGCACGAGCAGTACTTC. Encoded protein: CASSSATGHEQYF. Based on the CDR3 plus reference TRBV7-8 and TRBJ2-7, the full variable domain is GAGVSQSPRYKVAKRGQDVALRCDPISGHVSLFWYQQALGQGPEFLTYFQNEAQLDKSGLPSDRFFAERPEGSVSTLKIQRTQQEDSAVYLCASSSATGHEQYFGPGTRLTVT.